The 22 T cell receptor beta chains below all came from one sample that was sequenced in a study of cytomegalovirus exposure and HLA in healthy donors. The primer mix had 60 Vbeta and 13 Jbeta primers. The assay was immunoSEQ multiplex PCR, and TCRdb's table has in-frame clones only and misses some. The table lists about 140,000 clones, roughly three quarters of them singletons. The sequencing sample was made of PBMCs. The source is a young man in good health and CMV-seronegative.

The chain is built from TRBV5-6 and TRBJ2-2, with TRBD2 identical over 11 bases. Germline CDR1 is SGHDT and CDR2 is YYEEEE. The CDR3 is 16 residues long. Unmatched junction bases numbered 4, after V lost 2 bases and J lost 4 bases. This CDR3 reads CASSFGLAGGTGELFF. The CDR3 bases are TGTGCCAGCAGCTTCGGACTAGCGGGTGGCACCGGGGAGCTGTTTTTT.

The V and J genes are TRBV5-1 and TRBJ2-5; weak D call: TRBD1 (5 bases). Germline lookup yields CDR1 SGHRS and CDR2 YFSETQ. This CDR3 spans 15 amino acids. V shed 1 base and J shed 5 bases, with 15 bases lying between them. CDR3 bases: TGCGCCAGCAGCTTGTGGAGCAGGGCCGGGGAGACCCAGTACTTC. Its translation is CASSLWSRAGETQYF.

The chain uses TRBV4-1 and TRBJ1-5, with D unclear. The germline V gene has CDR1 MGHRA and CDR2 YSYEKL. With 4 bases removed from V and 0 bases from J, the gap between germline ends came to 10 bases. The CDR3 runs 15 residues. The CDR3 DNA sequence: TGCGCCAGCAGCCCGTTCTTAGATAGCAATCAGCCCCAGCATTTT. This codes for CASSPFLDSNQPQHF.

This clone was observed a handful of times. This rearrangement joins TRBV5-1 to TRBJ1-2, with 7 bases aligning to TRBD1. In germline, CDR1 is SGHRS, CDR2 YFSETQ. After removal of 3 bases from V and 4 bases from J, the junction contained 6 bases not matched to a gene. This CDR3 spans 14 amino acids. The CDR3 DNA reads TGCGCCAGCAGCTCGACAGGGCCTGGCTATGGCTACACCTTC. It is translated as CASSSTGPGYGYTF.

The CDR3 DNA reads as TGTGCCAGCAGCGGACAGGGGGCCAGTCTGAGCTCTGGAAACACCATATATTTT. Translation: CASSGQGASLSSGNTIYF. This chain connects TRBV4-2 to TRBJ1-3, with 11 positions matching TRBD1. Germline CDR1 LGHNA, CDR2 YNFKEQ. V shed 5 bases and J 0 bases; nucleotides not matched to a gene: 9. The CDR3 has 18 residues.

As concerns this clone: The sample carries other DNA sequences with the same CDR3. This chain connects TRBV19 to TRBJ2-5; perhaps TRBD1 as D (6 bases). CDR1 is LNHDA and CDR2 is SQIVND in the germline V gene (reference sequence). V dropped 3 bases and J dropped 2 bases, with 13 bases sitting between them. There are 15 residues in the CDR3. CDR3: CASSIGAGEQETQYF. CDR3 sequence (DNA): TGTGCCAGTAGTATCGGGGCAGGGGAGCAAGAGACCCAGTACTTC.

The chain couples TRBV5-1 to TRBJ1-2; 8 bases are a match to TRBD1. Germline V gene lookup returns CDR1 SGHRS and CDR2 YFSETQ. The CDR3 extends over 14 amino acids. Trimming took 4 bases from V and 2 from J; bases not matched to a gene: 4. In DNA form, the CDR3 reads TGCGCCAGCAGCCCATGGACAGGGAACTATGGCTACACCTTC. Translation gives CASSPWTGNYGYTF.

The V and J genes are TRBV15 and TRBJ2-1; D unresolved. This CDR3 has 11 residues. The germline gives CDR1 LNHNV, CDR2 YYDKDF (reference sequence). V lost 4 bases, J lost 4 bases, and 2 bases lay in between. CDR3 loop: CATSTYNEQFF. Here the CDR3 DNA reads TGTGCCACCAGCACTTACAATGAGCAGTTCTTC.

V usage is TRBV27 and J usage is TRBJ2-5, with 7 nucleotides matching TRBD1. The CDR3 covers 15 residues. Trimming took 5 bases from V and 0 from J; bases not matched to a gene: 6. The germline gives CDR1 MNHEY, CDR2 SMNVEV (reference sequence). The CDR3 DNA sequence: TGTGCCAGCAGTCCATGGGACAGAAACCAAGAGACCCAGTACTTC. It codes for CASSPWDRNQETQYF.

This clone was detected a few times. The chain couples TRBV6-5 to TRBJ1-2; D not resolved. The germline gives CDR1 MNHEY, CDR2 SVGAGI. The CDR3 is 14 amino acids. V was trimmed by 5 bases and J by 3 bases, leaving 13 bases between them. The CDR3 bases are TGTGCCAGCAGTCGTGGGCCCGAATACTATGGCTACACCTTC. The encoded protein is CASSRGPEYYGYTF.

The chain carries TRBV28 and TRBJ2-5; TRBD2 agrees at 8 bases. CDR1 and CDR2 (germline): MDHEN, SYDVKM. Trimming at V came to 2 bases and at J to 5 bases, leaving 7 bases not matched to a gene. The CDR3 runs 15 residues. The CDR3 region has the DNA TGTGCCAGCAGTTTAATGAGCGGGAGCTGGGAGACCCAGTACTTC. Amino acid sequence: CASSLMSGSWETQYF.

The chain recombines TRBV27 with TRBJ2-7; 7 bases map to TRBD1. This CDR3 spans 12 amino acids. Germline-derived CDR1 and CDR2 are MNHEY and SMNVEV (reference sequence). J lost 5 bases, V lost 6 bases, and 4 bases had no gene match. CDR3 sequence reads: CASRNTGDEQYF. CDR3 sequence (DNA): TGTGCCAGCAGGAACACAGGGGACGAGCAGTACTTC.

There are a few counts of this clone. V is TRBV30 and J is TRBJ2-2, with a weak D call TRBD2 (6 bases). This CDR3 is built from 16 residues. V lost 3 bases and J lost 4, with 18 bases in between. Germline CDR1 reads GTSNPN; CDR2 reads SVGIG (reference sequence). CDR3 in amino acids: CAWRLTSPIITGELFF. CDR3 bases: TGTGCCTGGAGGTTGACTAGTCCCATTATCACCGGGGAGCTGTTTTTT.

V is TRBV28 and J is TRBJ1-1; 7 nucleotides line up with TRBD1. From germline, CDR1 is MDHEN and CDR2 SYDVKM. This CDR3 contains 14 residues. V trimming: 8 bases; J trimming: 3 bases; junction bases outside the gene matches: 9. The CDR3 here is CASYSPTGDTEAFF. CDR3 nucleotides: TGTGCCAGCTATTCTCCCACAGGGGACACTGAAGCTTTCTTT.

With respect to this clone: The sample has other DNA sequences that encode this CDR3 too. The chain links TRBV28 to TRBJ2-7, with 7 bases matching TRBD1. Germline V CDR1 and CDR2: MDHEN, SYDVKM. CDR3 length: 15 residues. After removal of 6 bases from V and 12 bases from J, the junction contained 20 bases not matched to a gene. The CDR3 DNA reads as TGTGCCAGCAGCCAGCGAGACAGGGTTGGGGGCGGACGGTACTTC. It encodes CASSQRDRVGGGRYF.

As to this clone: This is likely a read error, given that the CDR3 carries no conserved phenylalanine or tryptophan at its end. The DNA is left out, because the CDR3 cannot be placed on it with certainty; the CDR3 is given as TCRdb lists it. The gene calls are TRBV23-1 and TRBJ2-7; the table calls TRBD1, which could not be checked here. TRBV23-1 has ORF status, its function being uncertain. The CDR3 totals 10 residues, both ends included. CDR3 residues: CASSQTQGDA.

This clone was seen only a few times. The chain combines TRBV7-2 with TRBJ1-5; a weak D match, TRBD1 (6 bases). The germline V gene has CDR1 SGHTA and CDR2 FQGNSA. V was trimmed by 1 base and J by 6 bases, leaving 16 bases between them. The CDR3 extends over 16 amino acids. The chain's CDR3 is CASSLVGGANSQPQHF. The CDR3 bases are TGTGCCAGCAGCTTAGTTGGGGGGGCGAATTCTCAGCCCCAGCATTTT.

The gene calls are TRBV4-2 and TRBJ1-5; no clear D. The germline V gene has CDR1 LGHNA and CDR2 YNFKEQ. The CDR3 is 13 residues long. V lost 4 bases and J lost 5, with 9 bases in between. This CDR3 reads CASSLSEDQPQHF. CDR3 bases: TGTGCCAGCAGCCTTTCCGAGGATCAGCCCCAGCATTTT.

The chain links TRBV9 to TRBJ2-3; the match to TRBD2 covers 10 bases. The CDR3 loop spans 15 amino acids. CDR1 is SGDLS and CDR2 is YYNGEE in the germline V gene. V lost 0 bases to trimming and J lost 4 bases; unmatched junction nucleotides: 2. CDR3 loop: CASSVGLAGADTQYF. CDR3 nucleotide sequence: TGTGCCAGCAGCGTAGGGCTAGCGGGGGCAGATACGCAGTATTTT.

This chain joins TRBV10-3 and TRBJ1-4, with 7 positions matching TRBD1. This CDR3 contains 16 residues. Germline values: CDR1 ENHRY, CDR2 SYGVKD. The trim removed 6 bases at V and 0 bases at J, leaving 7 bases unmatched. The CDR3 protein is CAISVNRGPTNEKLFF. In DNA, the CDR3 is TGTGCCATCAGCGTCAACAGGGGACCAACTAATGAAAAACTGTTTTTT.

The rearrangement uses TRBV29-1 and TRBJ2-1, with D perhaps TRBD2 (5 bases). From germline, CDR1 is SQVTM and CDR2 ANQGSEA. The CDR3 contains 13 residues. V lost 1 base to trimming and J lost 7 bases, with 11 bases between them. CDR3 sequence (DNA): TGCAGCGTTGAAGGAGTAGGACTGAATGAGCAGTTCTTC. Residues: CSVEGVGLNEQFF.

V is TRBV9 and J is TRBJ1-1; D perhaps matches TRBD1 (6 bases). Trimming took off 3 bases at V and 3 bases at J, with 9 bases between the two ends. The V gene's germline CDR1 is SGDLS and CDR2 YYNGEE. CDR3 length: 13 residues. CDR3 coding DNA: TGTGCCAGCAGCGGACAGGAGGACACTGAAGCTTTCTTT. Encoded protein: CASSGQEDTEAFF.